The T cell receptor (beta chain) described here comes from a study of blood T cell repertoires in COVID-19. Participants were aged about 18 to 90 years, lived in 24 US areas, and enrolled virtually. Trimming shortened V by 4 bases and J by 2 bases, and 8 bases separated the two germline ends. Germline-derived CDR1 and CDR2 are KGHSH and LQKENI. The CDR3 is 13 residues long. Source study methods: Counts of nucleated cells, estimated from reference gene primer amplification, were obtained. The assay was immunoSEQ multiplex PCR, and TCRdb's table has in-frame clones only and misses some. V, J and clone size were drawn from that table, and D and trimming were deduced from the DNA. The sample carries hundreds of thousands of clones, 88% recorded once.

Sequences were obtained from PBMCs or T cells enriched from blood (not recorded which). The sequence was collected from an older woman in a cohort exposed to, infected with or recovered from COVID-19 (not recorded which). The gene calls are TRBV18 and TRBJ1-1; D gene uncertain. CDR3 region: CASSLTDNTEAFF. The CDR3 DNA follows: TGTGCCAGCTCACTAACAGATAACACTGAAGCTTTCTTT.